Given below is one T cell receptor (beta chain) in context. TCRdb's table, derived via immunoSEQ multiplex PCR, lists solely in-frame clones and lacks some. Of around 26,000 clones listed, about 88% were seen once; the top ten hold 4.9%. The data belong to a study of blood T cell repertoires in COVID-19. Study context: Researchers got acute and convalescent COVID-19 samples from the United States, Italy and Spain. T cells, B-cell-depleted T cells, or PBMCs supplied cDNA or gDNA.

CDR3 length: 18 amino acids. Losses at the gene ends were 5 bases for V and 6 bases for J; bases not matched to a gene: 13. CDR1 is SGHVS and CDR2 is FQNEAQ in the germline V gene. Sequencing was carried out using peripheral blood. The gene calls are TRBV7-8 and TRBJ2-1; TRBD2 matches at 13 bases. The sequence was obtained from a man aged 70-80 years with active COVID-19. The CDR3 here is CASSQLTSGGTFANEQFF. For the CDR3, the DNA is TGTGCCAGCAGCCAACTGACTAGCGGGGGGACATTTGCCAATGAGCAGTTCTTC.